These 23 T cell receptor beta chains share one sample of origin, sequenced in a study of siplizumab effects on memory and regulatory T cells (dated by TCRdb to between 2017 and 2020). Library preparation employed the immunoSEQ multiplex PCR assay. Held by TCRdb, this immuneACCESS table contains in-frame sequences only and omits some clones. Under half of the omission traces to an unresolved V gene where checked; the cause of the rest is unknown. The sample has about 72,000 clones on record, about 90% of them singletons. The ten most abundant clones make up approximately 31% of the sample. The sample was CD8+ T cells sorted from blood. The receptors here all came from a human donor in good health.

The rearrangement joins TRBV2 to TRBJ2-7; perhaps TRBD2 as D (5 bases). Germline CDR1 and CDR2: SNHLY and FYNNEI. CDR3 length equals 11 residues. Trimming removed 7 bases from V and 4 bases from J, with 8 bases in between. The CDR3 DNA reads TGTGCCAGCAAGGAGGCTTACGAGCAGTACTTC. Translation: CASKEAYEQYF.

The table lists this clone with a few counts. CDR3 protein: CASSIAHTRTSGSPLHF. The CDR3 DNA reads as TGTGCCAGTAGTATAGCCCACACACGGACCTCGGGGTCACCCCTCCACTTT. J is TRBJ1-6 and V is TRBV19; D unclear. Germline CDR1 LNHDA, CDR2 SQIVND (reference sequence). The V and J ends lost 1 base and 10 bases respectively, with 20 bases between them. This CDR3 comprises 17 residues.

This clone was seen more than once but under ten times. This CDR3 is CASSIGQRGSDTQYF. The CDR3 DNA is TGTGCCAGTAGTATTGGCCAGCGGGGATCAGATACGCAGTATTTT. V usage is TRBV19 and J usage is TRBJ2-3; 7 nucleotides line up with TRBD2. The ends lost 3 bases at V and 4 bases at J; junction bases unmatched: 7. Germline-derived CDR1 and CDR2 are LNHDA and SQIVND (reference sequence). The CDR3 covers 15 residues.

The J gene is TRBJ2-7, the V gene TRBV6-5, with TRBD2 matching over 7 bases. The germline V gene encodes CDR1 MNHEY and CDR2 SVGAGI. The CDR3 is 14 residues long. V shed 2 bases and J 3 bases; nucleotides not matched to a gene: 4. CDR3: CASSYGSGGYEQYF. CDR3 coding DNA: TGTGCCAGCAGTTACGGGTCGGGGGGCTACGAGCAGTACTTC.

This clone was found once. The chain employs TRBV7-9 and TRBJ2-3, with D unresolved. The CDR3 extends over 12 amino acids. The V gene's germline CDR1 is SEHNR and CDR2 FQNEAQ (reference sequence). V lost 5 bases, J lost 4 bases, and 7 bases lay in between. The CDR3 protein is CASSLSSDTQYF. For the CDR3, the DNA is TGTGCCAGCAGCCTTTCGTCAGATACGCAGTATTTT. The entire variable domain, with the rest obtained from reference TRBV7-9 and TRBJ2-3, is as follows: DTGVSQNPRHKITKRGQNVTFRCDPISEHNRLYWYRQTLGQGPEFLTYFQNEAQLEKSRLLSDRFSAERPKGSFSTLEIQRTEQGDSAMYLCASSLSSDTQYFGPGTRLTVL.

The rearrangement links TRBV6-1 to TRBJ2-7; TRBD2 might be the D (6 bases). This CDR3 contains 15 residues. Germline lookup yields CDR1 MNHNS and CDR2 SASEGT. Deletions cut 4 bases from V and 2 bases from J, with 15 bases between. For the CDR3, the DNA is TGTGCCAGCAGTGGTCTTAGCGGAACTCCCTACGAGCAGTACTTC. Amino acid sequence: CASSGLSGTPYEQYF.

The chain is built from TRBV11-3 and TRBJ2-7; weak D call: TRBD2 (6 bases). Trimming stripped 5 bases from V and 5 bases from J, with 22 bases between. Germline V gives CDR1 SGHNT, CDR2 YENEEA. This CDR3 is 16 amino acids long. The CDR3 DNA reads as TGTGCCAGCAGCCTCTCACCCGGTGGAGGAGGGCACGAGCAGTACTTC. Translation: CASSLSPGGGGHEQYF.

The chain joins TRBV15 to TRBJ2-7; TRBD1 might be the D (6 bases). V lost 1 base and J 2 bases, leaving 9 bases between the germline ends. The CDR3 extends over 14 amino acids. Germline lookup yields CDR1 LNHNV and CDR2 YYDKDF (reference sequence). The chain's CDR3 is CATSRVRTAYEQYF. The CDR3 DNA is TGTGCCACCAGCAGAGTACGGACAGCCTACGAGCAGTACTTC.

The genes are TRBV7-9 and TRBJ2-5, with D unresolved. Germline CDR1 reads SEHNR; CDR2 reads FQNEAQ (reference sequence). The germline V and J ends were trimmed by 11 bases and 1 base, with 17 bases remaining between them. This CDR3 has 14 residues. The DNA of the CDR3 is TGTGCCTCCTCCGGCCCCAAGGCCCAAGAGACCCAGTACTTC. Translating gives CASSGPKAQETQYF.

The chain recombines TRBV5-1 with TRBJ1-2; D is unclear. Trimming removed 9 bases at V and 5 bases at J, with 20 bases between. Looked up from germline, CDR1 is SGHRS and CDR2 is YFSETQ. The CDR3 has 14 residues. For the CDR3, the DNA is TGCGCCACTGGGATGGACGGTGATGGATATGGCTACACCTTC. It yields the protein CATGMDGDGYGYTF.

As concerns this clone: This sample also contains other DNA sequences that code for the same CDR3. The chain recombines TRBV15 with TRBJ1-5; D perhaps matches TRBD1 (6 bases). Germline V gene lookup returns CDR1 LNHNV and CDR2 YYDKDF (reference sequence). V was cut by 0 bases and J by 5 bases, with 8 bases left in between. The CDR3 is 14 amino acids. CDR3 nucleotide sequence: TGTGCCACCAGCAGAGAACAGGGATATCAGCCCCAGCATTTT. This sequence encodes CATSREQGYQPQHF.

This chain uses TRBV15 with TRBJ1-4, with a weak D call TRBD1 (5 bases). From germline, CDR1 is LNHNV and CDR2 YYDKDF (reference sequence). V was shortened by 11 bases and J by 6 bases, with 16 bases between the two germline ends. The CDR3 contains 13 residues. CDR3 in amino acids: CAAGRGLDEKLFF. In DNA form, the CDR3 reads TGTGCCGCGGGACGTGGTTTGGATGAAAAACTGTTTTTT.

The V call is TRBV4-1, the J call TRBJ1-1; D is perhaps TRBD1 (5 bases). Germline lookup yields CDR1 MGHRA and CDR2 YSYEKL. This CDR3 is built from 12 residues. V lost 4 bases to trimming and J lost 8 bases, with 11 bases between them. The CDR3 DNA reads as TGCGCCAGCAGCCGGCGGGGGGAAGAAGCTTTCTTT. Protein: CASSRRGEEAFF.

V usage is TRBV6-6 and J usage is TRBJ2-7; 8 bases line up with TRBD1. Germline V lookup: CDR1 MNHNY, CDR2 SVGAGI (reference sequence). J was trimmed by 2 bases and V by 4 bases; bases with no gene match: 7. CDR3 length: 15 residues. CDR3 region: CASSFGQGGPYEQYF. The CDR3 region has the DNA TGTGCCAGCAGTTTTGGACAGGGAGGACCCTACGAGCAGTACTTC.

This clone showed up just once. CDR3 loop: CASSPLAGGSSYNEQFF. The CDR3, as DNA: TGTGCCAGCAGTCCGCTAGCGGGGGGGAGCTCCTACAATGAGCAGTTCTTC. The chain is built from TRBV27 and TRBJ2-1; TRBD2 matches at 12 bases. The CDR3 is made up of 17 amino acids. The V and J ends lost 5 bases and 0 bases, in that order; junction bases with no gene match: 5. Germline lookup yields CDR1 MNHEY and CDR2 SMNVEV (reference sequence).

J is TRBJ2-2 and V is TRBV9; unclear D gene. Germline CDR1 is SGDLS and CDR2 is YYNGEE. Trimming removed 5 bases at V and 5 bases at J, with 13 bases between. CDR3 length: 14 residues. In nucleotides, the CDR3 is TGTGCCAGCAGTAGGGCAGGCTGGACCGGGGAGCTGTTTTTT. Protein product: CASSRAGWTGELFF.

The CDR3 here is CASSLAWTSGMNTGELFF. The CDR3 DNA follows: TGCGCCAGCAGCTTGGCTTGGACTAGCGGAATGAACACCGGGGAGCTGTTTTTT. The chain employs TRBV5-1 and TRBJ2-2; the match to TRBD2 covers 10 bases. The CDR3 is made up of 18 amino acids. Trimming at V came to 0 bases and at J to 1 base, leaving 6 bases not matched to a gene. Germline assignment: CDR1 SGHRS and CDR2 YFSETQ.

The sample holds one count of this clone. The rearrangement uses TRBV10-3 and TRBJ1-1; no clear D gene. CDR1 is ENHRY, CDR2 SYGVKD, per germline. V was clipped by 3 bases and J by 0 bases, with 5 bases between them. The CDR3 totals 13 residues. CDR3 residues: CAISEWMNTEAFF. CDR3 in DNA: TGTGCCATCAGTGAATGGATGAACACTGAAGCTTTCTTT.

V is TRBV19 and J is TRBJ1-2; D may be TRBD1 (5 bases). Per germline, CDR1 LNHDA and CDR2 SQIVND (reference sequence). The CDR3 covers 13 residues. Trimming removed 2 bases at V and 6 bases at J, with 10 bases between. CDR3 nucleotide sequence: TGTGCCAGTAGTATACAGGGTGAGAATGGCTACACCTTC. Its protein product is CASSIQGENGYTF.

This chain connects TRBV4-1 to TRBJ2-1; TRBD1 or TRBD2 may be the D gene (5 bases each). The germline gives CDR1 MGHRA, CDR2 YSYEKL. The ends were cut back, 4 bases at V and 4 bases at J, with 17 bases in the middle. This CDR3 is built from 16 residues. CDR3 nucleotides: TGCGCCAGCAGCCTCCCAGGGACCATGAATTACAATGAGCAGTTCTTC. This sequence encodes CASSLPGTMNYNEQFF.

This rearrangement joins TRBV7-9 to TRBJ1-5; D is possibly TRBD1 (5 bases). Per the germline V gene, CDR1 is SEHNR and CDR2 is FQNEAQ (reference sequence). CDR3 length: 14 residues. V shed 0 bases and J shed 4 bases, with 7 bases lying between them. DNA for the CDR3: TGTGCCAGCAGCTTAGCGGGGGGGAATCAGCCCCAGCATTTT. Protein sequence: CASSLAGGNQPQHF.

This sequence joins TRBV12-5 and TRBJ2-1; 11 nucleotides agree with TRBD1. V lost 1 base, J lost 10 bases, and 6 bases stayed unmatched. This CDR3 is 15 amino acids long. The V gene's germline CDR1 is LGHNT and CDR2 FRNRAP. The CDR3 DNA is TGTGCTAGTGGTTTGGCCGGGACAGGGGGAGGGGAGCAGTTCTTC. Translating it yields CASGLAGTGGGEQFF. Looking up the rest from reference TRBV12-5 and TRBJ2-1 gives the full variable domain: DARVTQTPRHKVTEMGQEVTMRCQPILGHNTVFWYRQTMMQGLELLAYFRNRAPLDDSGMPKDRFSAEMPDATLATLKIQPSEPRDSAVYFCASGLAGTGGGEQFFGPGTRLTVL.

This chain joins TRBV15 and TRBJ1-5, with a tentative D call TRBD1 (5 bases). Germline assignment: CDR1 LNHNV and CDR2 YYDKDF (reference sequence). With 0 bases removed from V and 5 bases from J, the gap between germline ends came to 11 bases. The CDR3 has 15 amino acids. The CDR3 DNA follows: TGTGCCACCAGCAGAGATTCGAGGGGTCATCAGCCCCAGCATTTT. This translates into CATSRDSRGHQPQHF. The variable domain in full, with the rest retrieved from reference TRBV15 and TRBJ1-5, is DAMVIQNPRYQVTQFGKPVTLSCSQTLNHNVMYWYQQKSSQAPKLLFHYYDKDFNNEADTPDNFQSRRPNTSFCFLDIRSPGLGDTAMYLCATSRDSRGHQPQHFGDGTRLSIL.